Listed here are 23 T cell receptor beta chains from one sample, sequenced in a study of siplizumab effects on memory and regulatory T cells. TCRdb keeps only in-frame clones here, not all; method: immunoSEQ multiplex PCR. The table includes nearly 95,000 clones, approximately 93% detected once. The sequenced sample consisted of non-Treg CD4+ T cells sorted from blood. The source of these receptors is a human donor in good health.

The chain has TRBV18 and TRBJ2-2, with D unclear. CDR3 length: 15 residues. CDR1 and CDR2 from the germline V gene are KGHSH and LQKENI. Between the trimmed V and J ends, which lost 2 bases and 0 bases, there was a span of 7 bases. The CDR3 nucleotides read TGTGCCAGCTCACCATGGCAGGCGAACACCGGGGAGCTGTTTTTT. It specifies CASSPWQANTGELFF.

The CDR3 nucleotides are TGTGCCAGCTCACCACAGGGGCGGACTGAAGCTTTCTTT. This encodes CASSPQGRTEAFF. The rearrangement joins TRBV18 to TRBJ1-1; maybe TRBD1 (5 bases). The CDR3 covers 13 residues. The germline CDR1 and CDR2 sequences are KGHSH and LQKENI. V was pared by 1 base and J by 5 bases, with 8 bases between.

The rearrangement uses TRBV29-1 and TRBJ2-7; D ambiguous. The CDR3 totals 13 residues. Trimming took 4 bases from V and 4 from J, leaving 14 bases between them. Germline V gene lookup returns CDR1 SQVTM and CDR2 ANQGSEA. The CDR3 region is CSVVKPGLYEQYF. CDR3 bases: TGCAGCGTTGTAAAGCCAGGTCTTTACGAGCAGTACTTC.

J is TRBJ2-4 and V is TRBV15; TRBD2 matches at 9 bases. This CDR3 has 18 residues. CDR1 and CDR2 (germline): LNHNV, YYDKDF (reference sequence). J was trimmed by 0 bases and V by 0 bases; bases with no gene match: 6. CDR3 sequence (DNA): TGTGCCACCAGCAGAGAAAGGACTAGCGATATAGCCAAAAACATTCAGTACTTC. This sequence encodes CATSRERTSDIAKNIQYF.

This clone was counted a single time. CDR3 sequence (DNA): TGTGCCAGCAGTTTGGACAGGTCTAACTATGGCTACACCTTC. The encoded protein is CASSLDRSNYGYTF. V is TRBV27 and J is TRBJ1-2; 7 nucleotides match TRBD1. Germline V gene sequence: CDR1 MNHEY, CDR2 SMNVEV (reference sequence). This CDR3 region has 14 residues. The V and J ends lost 3 bases and 0 bases, in that order; junction bases with no gene match: 1.

This chain uses TRBV23-1 with TRBJ1-1; perhaps TRBD1 as D (5 bases). TRBV23-1 is annotated as an ORF whose role is uncertain. The V and J ends lost 11 bases and 4 bases respectively, with 20 bases between them. This CDR3 is 14 amino acids long. CDR3 region: CAGLPGPDGTEAFF. The CDR3 DNA reads as TGCGCCGGGCTGCCGGGGCCAGACGGCACTGAAGCTTTCTTT.

The rearrangement uses TRBV5-1 and TRBJ2-7, with D possibly matching TRBD2 (7 bases). Germline V gives CDR1 SGHRS, CDR2 YFSETQ. This CDR3 has 13 residues. Trimming took off 5 bases at V and 5 bases at J, with 14 bases between the two ends. The CDR3 DNA reads TGCGCCAGCAGTTATTCGGGGGGCCACGAGCAGTACTTC. It specifies CASSYSGGHEQYF.

This clone was detected only once. The chain couples TRBV25-1 to TRBJ2-4; 8 bases fit TRBD2. Germline CDR1 MGHDK, CDR2 SYGVNS. V was pared by 4 bases and J by 7 bases, with 0 bases of the junction left unmatched. CDR3 size: 12 residues. The DNA of the CDR3 is TGTGCCAGCAGTGCGGGGGGGAACATTCAGTACTTC. Encoded protein: CASSAGGNIQYF.

The chain has TRBV9 and TRBJ2-4; 8 bases align to TRBD2. V lost 3 bases and J lost 12; bases outside the gene matches: 8. Germline lookup yields CDR1 SGDLS and CDR2 YYNGEE. This CDR3 region has 13 residues. This CDR3 reads CASSASGLAAQYF. CDR3 DNA: TGTGCCAGCAGCGCGAGCGGACTAGCCGCTCAGTACTTC.

J is TRBJ2-7 and V is TRBV7-8, with 7 nucleotides matching TRBD2. CDR1 SGHVS and CDR2 FQNEAQ come from the germline V gene. The ends lost 5 bases at V and 4 bases at J; junction bases unmatched: 14. The length of the CDR3 is 16 residues. The CDR3 region is CASSKEGGVVSYEQYF. CDR3 DNA sequence: TGTGCCAGCAGCAAGGAGGGAGGGGTGGTTTCGTACGAGCAGTACTTC. The whole variable domain, filled in from reference TRBV7-8 and TRBJ2-7, reads GAGVSQSPRYKVAKRGQDVALRCDPISGHVSLFWYQQALGQGPEFLTYFQNEAQLDKSGLPSDRFFAERPEGSVSTLKIQRTQQEDSAVYLCASSKEGGVVSYEQYFGPGTRLTVT.

This clone was detected a few times. The V call is TRBV27, the J call TRBJ1-1, with D unclear. There are 14 residues in the CDR3. The V gene lost 5 bases and the J gene lost 2 bases, with 12 bases spanning the gap. CDR1 MNHEY and CDR2 SMNVEV come from the germline V gene (reference sequence). CDR3 protein: CASSRTTGNTEAFF. In DNA, the CDR3 is TGTGCCAGCAGTAGGACGACGGGCAACACTGAAGCTTTCTTT.

The rearrangement links TRBV23-1 to TRBJ2-7, with TRBD1 as a possible D gene (5 bases). TRBV23-1 is flagged as an ORF with uncertain function. The CDR3 loop spans 13 amino acids. Trimming removed 8 bases at V and 1 base at J, with 12 bases between. This CDR3 reads CASVPTESYEQYF. CDR3 DNA: TGCGCCAGCGTACCGACAGAATCCTACGAGCAGTACTTC.

The V and J genes are TRBV7-3 and TRBJ1-1; TRBD1 is a possible D gene (5 bases). There are 13 residues in the CDR3. Trimming shortened V by 2 bases and J by 5 bases, and 9 bases separated the two germline ends. Germline V CDR1 and CDR2: SGHTA, FQGTGA. The CDR3, as DNA: TGTGCCAGCAGCTTAGAGAGGGGTACTGAAGCTTTCTTT. Translated: CASSLERGTEAFF.

V and J are TRBV12-5 and TRBJ2-2, with D unclear. CDR1 and CDR2 (germline): LGHNT, FRNRAP. The CDR3 sequence is 14 residues long. Trimming removed 4 bases from V and 1 base from J, with 7 bases in between. The CDR3 reads CASGSDGNTGELFF. Here the CDR3 DNA reads TGTGCTAGTGGTTCTGACGGGAACACCGGGGAGCTGTTTTTT.

The J gene is TRBJ2-1, the V gene TRBV30; no clear D. Trimming removed 6 bases at V and 3 bases at J, with 21 bases between. Germline loops: CDR1 GTSNPN, CDR2 SVGIG (reference sequence). The CDR3 runs 16 residues. CDR3 sequence: CACNVALGLNYNEQFF. In DNA, the CDR3 is TGTGCCTGCAATGTTGCCTTGGGCCTAAACTACAATGAGCAGTTCTTC.

This chain connects TRBV2 to TRBJ2-5; D uncertain. This CDR3 is built from 12 residues. The V gene lost 6 bases and the J gene lost 4 bases, with 9 bases spanning the gap. Germline V gene data show CDR1 as SNHLY and CDR2 as FYNNEI. The CDR3 spells CASRGRGETQYF. The CDR3 coding sequence is TGTGCCAGCAGAGGACGAGGAGAGACCCAGTACTTC.

V is TRBV9 and J is TRBJ1-4; D might be TRBD1 (5 bases). Germline CDR1 SGDLS, CDR2 YYNGEE. Trimming left V 0 bases short and J 0 bases short, with 9 bases between. This CDR3 has 16 amino acids. In DNA form, the CDR3 reads TGTGCCAGCAGCGTAGGTGGGGGTACAACTAATGAAAAACTGTTTTTT. Translating it yields CASSVGGGTTNEKLFF.

The chain links TRBV14 to TRBJ1-1; TRBD1 might be the D (5 bases). CDR1 and CDR2 (germline): SGHDN, FVKESK. The V gene lost 5 bases and the J gene lost 8 bases, with 18 bases spanning the gap. The CDR3 runs to 14 residues. The CDR3 protein is CASSRRMGREEAFF. The CDR3 DNA reads TGTGCCAGCAGCAGACGAATGGGGCGAGAGGAAGCTTTCTTT.

The chain uses TRBV5-1 and TRBJ1-5; D remains unclear. V lost 0 bases, J lost 3 bases, and 7 bases lay in between. The germline gives CDR1 SGHRS, CDR2 YFSETQ. There are 14 residues in the CDR3. In DNA form, the CDR3 reads TGCGCCAGCAGCTTGGATTCAGACAATCAGCCCCAGCATTTT. It is translated as CASSLDSDNQPQHF.

The chain couples TRBV6-1 to TRBJ1-2; 12 nucleotides match TRBD1. Per germline, CDR1 MNHNS and CDR2 SASEGT. The CDR3 has 14 residues. The V gene end was trimmed by 6 bases and the J gene end by 5 bases; junction bases not matched to a gene: 4. The CDR3 region has the DNA TGTGCCAGCAGCGGGACAGGGGGCGCGTATGGCTACACCTTC. Translation: CASSGTGGAYGYTF.

This rearrangement joins TRBV6-5 to TRBJ2-7, with TRBD1 as a possible D gene (5 bases). CDR1 is MNHEY, CDR2 SVGAGI, per germline. The CDR3 consists of 14 residues. V was cut by 5 bases and J by 2 bases, with 13 bases left in between. CDR3 region: CASSPGHGPYEQYF. DNA of the CDR3: TGTGCCAGCAGTCCAGGGCACGGACCCTACGAGCAGTACTTC.

The count of this clone is one. The rearrangement joins TRBV4-3 to TRBJ2-3; D might be TRBD1 or TRBD2, each matching 5 bases. Trimming removed 3 bases from V and 3 bases from J, with 16 bases in between. Per germline, CDR1 LGHNA and CDR2 YSLEER. CDR3 length: 16 amino acids. The CDR3 nucleotides are TGCGCCAGCAGCCAGGACCCGAGGGACCGTACAGATACGCAGTATTTT. Encoded protein: CASSQDPRDRTDTQYF.

This chain uses TRBV27 with TRBJ2-2; maybe TRBD2 (7 bases). The CDR3 is made up of 17 amino acids. Germline V gives CDR1 MNHEY, CDR2 SMNVEV (reference sequence). The germline V and J ends were trimmed by 6 bases and 2 bases, with 19 bases remaining between them. The CDR3 sequence is CASSSPGGGENTGELFF. CDR3 DNA sequence: TGTGCCAGCAGCTCCCCTGGCGGGGGCGAAAACACCGGGGAGCTGTTTTTT.